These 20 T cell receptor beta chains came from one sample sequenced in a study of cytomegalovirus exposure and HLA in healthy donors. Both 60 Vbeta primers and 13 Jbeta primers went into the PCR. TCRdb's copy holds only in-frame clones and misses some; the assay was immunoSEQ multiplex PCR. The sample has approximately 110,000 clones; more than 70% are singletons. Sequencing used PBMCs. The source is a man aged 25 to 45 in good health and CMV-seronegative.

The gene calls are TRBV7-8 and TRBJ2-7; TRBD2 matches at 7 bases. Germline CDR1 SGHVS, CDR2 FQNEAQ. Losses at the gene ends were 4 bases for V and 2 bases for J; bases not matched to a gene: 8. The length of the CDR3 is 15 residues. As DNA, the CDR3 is TGTGCCAGCAGCTCTCCGGGGGGACGAACCTACGAGCAGTACTTC. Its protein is CASSSPGGRTYEQYF.

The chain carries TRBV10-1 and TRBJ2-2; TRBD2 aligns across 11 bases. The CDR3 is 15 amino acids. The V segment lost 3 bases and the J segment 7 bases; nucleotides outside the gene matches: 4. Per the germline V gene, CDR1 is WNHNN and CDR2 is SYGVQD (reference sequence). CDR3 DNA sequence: TGCGCCAGCAGTGAAGGTGGACTAGCGGGCGGGGAGCTGTTTTTT. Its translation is CASSEGGLAGGELFF.

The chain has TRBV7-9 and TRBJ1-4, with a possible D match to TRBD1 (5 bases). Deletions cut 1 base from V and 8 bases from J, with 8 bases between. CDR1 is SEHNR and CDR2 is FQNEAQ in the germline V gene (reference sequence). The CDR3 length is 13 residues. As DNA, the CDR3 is TGTGCCAGCAGCTTAGATAACAGGGAAAAACTGTTTTTT. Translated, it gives CASSLDNREKLFF.

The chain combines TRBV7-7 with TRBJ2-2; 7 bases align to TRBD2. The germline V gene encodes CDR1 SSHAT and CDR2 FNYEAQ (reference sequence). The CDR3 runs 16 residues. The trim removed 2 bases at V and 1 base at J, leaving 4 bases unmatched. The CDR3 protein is CASSLRSSGNTGELFF. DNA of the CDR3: TGTGCCAGCAGCTTAAGGTCTAGCGGGAACACCGGGGAGCTGTTTTTT.

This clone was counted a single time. The CDR3 DNA reads as TGTGCCAGTACCGTCGGACAGGGGGTCTACAATGAGCAGTTCTTC. It specifies CASTVGQGVYNEQFF. V and J are TRBV19 and TRBJ2-1; 10 positions agree with TRBD1. This CDR3 spans 15 amino acids. V lost 7 bases to trimming and J lost 3 bases; unmatched junction nucleotides: 6. Germline lookup yields CDR1 LNHDA and CDR2 SQIVND (reference sequence).

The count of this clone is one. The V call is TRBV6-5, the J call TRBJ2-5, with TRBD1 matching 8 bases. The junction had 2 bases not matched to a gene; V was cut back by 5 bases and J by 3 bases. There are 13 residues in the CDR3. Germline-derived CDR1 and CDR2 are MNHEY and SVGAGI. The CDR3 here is CASSKDREETQYF. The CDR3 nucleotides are TGTGCCAGCAGTAAGGACAGGGAAGAGACCCAGTACTTC.

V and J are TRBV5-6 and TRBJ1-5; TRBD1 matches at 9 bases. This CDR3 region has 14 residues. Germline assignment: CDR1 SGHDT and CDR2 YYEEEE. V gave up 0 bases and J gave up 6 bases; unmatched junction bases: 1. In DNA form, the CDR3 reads TGTGCCAGCAGCTTGGACAGGGGGCTTCAGCCCCAGCATTTT. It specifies CASSLDRGLQPQHF.

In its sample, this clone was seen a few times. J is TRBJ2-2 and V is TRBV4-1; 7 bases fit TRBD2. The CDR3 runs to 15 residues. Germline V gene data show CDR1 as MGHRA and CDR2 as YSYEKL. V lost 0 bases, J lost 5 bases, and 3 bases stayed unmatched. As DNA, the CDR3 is TGCGCCAGCAGCCAAGATATGCGGGAGACCGGGGAGCTGTTTTTT. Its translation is CASSQDMRETGELFF.

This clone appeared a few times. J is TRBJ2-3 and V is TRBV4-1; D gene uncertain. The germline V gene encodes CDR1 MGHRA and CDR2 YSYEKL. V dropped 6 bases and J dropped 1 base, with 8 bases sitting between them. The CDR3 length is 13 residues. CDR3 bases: TGCGCCAGCAGACTCGAAGGCACAGATACGCAGTATTTT. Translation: CASRLEGTDTQYF.

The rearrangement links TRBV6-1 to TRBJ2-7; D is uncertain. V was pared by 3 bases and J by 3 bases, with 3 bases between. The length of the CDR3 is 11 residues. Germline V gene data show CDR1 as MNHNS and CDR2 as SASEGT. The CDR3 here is CASSDNYEQYF. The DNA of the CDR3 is TGTGCCAGCAGTGACAACTACGAGCAGTACTTC.

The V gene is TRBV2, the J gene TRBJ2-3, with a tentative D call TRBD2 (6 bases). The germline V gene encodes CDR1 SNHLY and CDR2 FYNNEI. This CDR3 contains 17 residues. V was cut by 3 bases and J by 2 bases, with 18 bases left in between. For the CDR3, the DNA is TGTGCCAGCAGTGAGGGGGGTAGCATATCCACCACAGATACGCAGTATTTT. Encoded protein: CASSEGGSISTTDTQYF.

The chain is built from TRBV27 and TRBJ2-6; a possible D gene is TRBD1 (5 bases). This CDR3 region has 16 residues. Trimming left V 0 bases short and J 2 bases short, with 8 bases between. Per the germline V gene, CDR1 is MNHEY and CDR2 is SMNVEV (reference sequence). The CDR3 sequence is CASSLSTQAGANVLTF. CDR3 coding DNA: TGTGCCAGCAGTTTATCGACACAGGCTGGGGCCAACGTCCTGACTTTC.

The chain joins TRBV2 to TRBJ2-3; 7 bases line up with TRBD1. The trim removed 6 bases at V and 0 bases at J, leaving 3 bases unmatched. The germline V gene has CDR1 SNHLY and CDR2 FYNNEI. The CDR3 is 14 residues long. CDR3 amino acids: CASRGGVSTDTQYF. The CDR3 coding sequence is TGTGCCAGCAGAGGGGGCGTGAGCACAGATACGCAGTATTTT.

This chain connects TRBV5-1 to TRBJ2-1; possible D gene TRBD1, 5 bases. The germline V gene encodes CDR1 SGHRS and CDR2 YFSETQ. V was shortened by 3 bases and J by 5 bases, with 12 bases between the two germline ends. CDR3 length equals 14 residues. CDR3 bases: TGCGCCAGCAGCTCCACGACAGAGGACAATGAGCAGTTCTTC. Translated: CASSSTTEDNEQFF.

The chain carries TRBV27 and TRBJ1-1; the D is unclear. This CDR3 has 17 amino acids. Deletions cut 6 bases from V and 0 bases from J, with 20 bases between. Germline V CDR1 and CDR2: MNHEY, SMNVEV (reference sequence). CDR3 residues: CASRGDRGSDMNTEAFF. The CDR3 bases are TGTGCCAGCAGAGGCGACCGGGGAAGCGACATGAACACTGAAGCTTTCTTT.

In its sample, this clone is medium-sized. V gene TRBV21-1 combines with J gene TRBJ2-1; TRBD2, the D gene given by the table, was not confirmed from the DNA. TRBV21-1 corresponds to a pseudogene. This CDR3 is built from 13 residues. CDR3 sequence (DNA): TGTGCCACCCTTACTATCTTTGGTAGTGAGCAGTTCTTC. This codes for CATLTIFGSEQFF.

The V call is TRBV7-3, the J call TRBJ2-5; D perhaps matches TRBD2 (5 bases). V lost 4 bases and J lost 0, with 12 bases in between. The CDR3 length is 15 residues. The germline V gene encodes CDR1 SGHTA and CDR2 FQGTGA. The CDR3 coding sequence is TGTGCCAGCAGCTCGGGGAGCGGTAACCAAGAGACCCAGTACTTC. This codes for CASSSGSGNQETQYF.

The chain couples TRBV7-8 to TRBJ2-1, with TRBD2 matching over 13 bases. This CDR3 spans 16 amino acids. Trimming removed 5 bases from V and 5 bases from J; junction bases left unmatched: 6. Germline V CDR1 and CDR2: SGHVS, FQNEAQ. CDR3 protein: CASSAPLAGGNNEQFF. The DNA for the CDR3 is TGTGCCAGCAGCGCCCCACTAGCGGGAGGGAACAATGAGCAGTTCTTC.

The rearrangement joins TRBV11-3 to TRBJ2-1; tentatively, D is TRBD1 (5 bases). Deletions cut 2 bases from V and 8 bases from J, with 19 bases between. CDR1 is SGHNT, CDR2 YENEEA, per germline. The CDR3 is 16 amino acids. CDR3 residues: CASSLSGWGWGDEQFF. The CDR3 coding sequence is TGTGCCAGCAGCTTAAGTGGGTGGGGATGGGGCGATGAGCAGTTCTTC.

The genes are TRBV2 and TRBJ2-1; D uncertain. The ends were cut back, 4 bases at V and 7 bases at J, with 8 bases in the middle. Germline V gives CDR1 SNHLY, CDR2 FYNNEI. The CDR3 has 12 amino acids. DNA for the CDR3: TGTGCCAGCAGTGGAGAGAAGAATGAGCAGTTCTTC. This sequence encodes CASSGEKNEQFF. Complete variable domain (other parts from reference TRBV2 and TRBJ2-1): EPEVTQTPSHQVTQMGQEVILRCVPISNHLYFYWYRQILGQKVEFLVSFYNNEISEKSEIFDDQFSVERPDGSNFTLKIRSTKLEDSAMYFCASSGEKNEQFFGPGTRLTVL.